This T cell receptor (beta chain) was obtained from a study of blood T cell repertoires in COVID-19. The CDR3 spans 15 residues. Per germline, CDR1 PRHDT and CDR2 FYEKMQ (reference sequence). V lost 5 bases and J lost 4, with 14 bases in between. Resolution of symptoms, clearance, or two negative PCRs was present in recovered Cohort 3 donors. Using immunoSEQ multiplex PCR, the repertoire was profiled, and TCRdb retains in-frame clones only, with some absent. This table holds 190,000 or so clones, 89% found once. This receptor was taken from a young woman who had recovered from COVID-19. Sequenced sample: PBMCs or T cells enriched from blood (not recorded which). The V gene is TRBV13, the J gene TRBJ1-4; D possibly corresponds to TRBD1 (6 bases). The CDR3 DNA reads TGTGCCAGCAGCGAGCAGAGGGGGAATAATGAAAAACTGTTTTTT. It yields the protein CASSEQRGNNEKLFF.